The sequence of this TCR beta chain was determined in a study of T cells in Graves' hyperthyroidism and ophthalmopathy. This clonotype was detected many times. Its specificity is not known. The CDR3 runs 17 residues. Trimming removed 0 bases at V and 2 bases at J, with 15 bases between. CDR1 is MNHEY, CDR2 SVGAGI, per germline. Amplified TCR beta CDR3 regions came from RNA transcripts. The HTBI set primed first-round TCR CDR3 RT-PCR. TCRdb reprocessed the multiplex PCR reads with MiXCR, giving one entry per CDR3 protein. The sample records roughly 660,000 distinct CDR3 sequences, about 18% being singletons. General study points: Ophthalmopathy was told apart from stable hyperthyroidism by a 13 V-J model. In blood, most of the thyroid clonotypes expanded above 0.001 were also present.

With a duration under 2 months, the hyperthyroidism was newly diagnosed in patients aged 18 to 65. Cells are PBMCs isolated from 10 ml of fresh blood. The receptor was isolated from a man in his fifties or sixties with Graves' hyperthyroidism. The genes are TRBV6-5 and TRBJ2-3; D is possibly TRBD2 (7 bases). Specimen: blood. CDR3 loop: CASSYSRGGGNTDTQYF. CDR3 sequence (DNA): TGTGCCAGCAGTTACTCGAGAGGGGGAGGGAACACAGATACGCAGTATTTT.